The 30 T cell receptor beta chains presented below share a single source sample, sequenced in a study of blood T cell repertoires in COVID-19. Profiling relied on immunoSEQ multiplex PCR, and the TCRdb table lists in-frame clones only, not all of them. In the table there are 250,000 to 350,000 clones, 70% to 90% of which are singletons. Material for sequencing was peripheral blood. The receptors here all came from an older woman with acute or convalescent COVID-19.

The chain links TRBV6-2 or TRBV6-3 to TRBJ1-2; tentatively, D is TRBD1 (5 bases). Deletions cut 0 bases from V and 4 bases from J, with 12 bases between. This CDR3 has 15 residues. Germline-derived CDR1 and CDR2 are MNHEY and SVGEGT. The CDR3 nucleotides read TGTGCCAGCAGTTACTCCGCGGGGACCATCTATGGCTACACCTTC. This encodes CASSYSAGTIYGYTF.

This chain uses TRBV29-1 with TRBJ2-2, with D uncertain. The V gene lost 4 bases and the J gene lost 8 bases, with 8 bases spanning the gap. Germline loops: CDR1 SQVTM, CDR2 ANQGSEA. The CDR3 is 11 residues long. The CDR3 DNA is TGCAGCGTTGTATGGGCGGGGGAGCTGTTTTTT. Its translation is CSVVWAGELFF.

The chain combines TRBV6-5 with TRBJ1-4, with D possibly matching TRBD1 (6 bases). The CDR3 runs to 15 residues. The V gene lost 6 bases and the J gene lost 7 bases, with 18 bases spanning the gap. The germline gives CDR1 MNHEY, CDR2 SVGAGI. CDR3 nucleotides: TGTGCCAGCAGCCGTCAGGGGAGGGCGGGTGAAAAACTGTTTTTT. This gives the protein CASSRQGRAGEKLFF.

The chain has TRBV7-9 and TRBJ1-3, with D perhaps TRBD1 (5 bases). CDR1 and CDR2 from the germline V gene are SEHNR and FQNEAQ (reference sequence). The CDR3 has 13 amino acids. Trimming left V 11 bases short and J 5 bases short, with 16 bases between. The CDR3 spells CASSGTSRNTIYF. In DNA form, the CDR3 reads TGTGCCTCCTCGGGGACTTCTAGAAACACCATATATTTT.

The V call is TRBV7-2, the J call TRBJ1-4; 9 bases line up with TRBD1. The germline gives CDR1 SGHTA, CDR2 FQGNSA. With 1 base clipped from V and 10 bases from J, the junction kept 4 bases outside the gene matches. The CDR3 is 14 residues long. CDR3 residues: CASSLETGGRKLFF. CDR3 bases: TGTGCCAGCAGCTTAGAGACAGGGGGGCGAAAACTGTTTTTT.

The J gene is TRBJ1-1, the V gene TRBV18, with a tentative D call TRBD1 (5 bases). V lost 1 base and J 7 bases, leaving 10 bases between the germline ends. Per the germline V gene, CDR1 is KGHSH and CDR2 is LQKENI. There are 13 residues in the CDR3. The CDR3 sequence: CASSPLDRGEAFF. The CDR3 DNA is TGTGCCAGCTCACCACTAGACAGAGGTGAAGCTTTCTTT.

In this sample, this clone turned up once. The chain has TRBV3-1 (or the pseudogene TRBV3-2) and TRBJ1-5, with a possible D match to TRBD1 (5 bases). V gave up 3 bases and J gave up 7 bases, with 10 bases separating them. Germline CDR1 is LGHDT and CDR2 is YNNKEL (reference sequence). The CDR3 spans 13 residues. CDR3: CASSHARGQPQHF. The CDR3 DNA is TGTGCCAGCAGCCATGCAAGGGGACAGCCCCAGCATTTT.

The gene calls are TRBV3-1 (or the pseudogene TRBV3-2) and TRBJ2-5, with 9 bases identical to TRBD2. The CDR3 runs to 18 residues. V was pared by 0 bases and J by 1 base, with 9 bases of the junction left unmatched. Germline V gives CDR1 LGHDT, CDR2 YNNKEL (reference sequence). In nucleotides, the CDR3 is TGTGCCAGCAGCCAAGATTATAGCGGGGGACCTTTCCAAGAGACCCAGTACTTC. This encodes CASSQDYSGGPFQETQYF.

This clone was counted once. This chain links TRBV7-2 with TRBJ2-7, with D unclear. V lost 3 bases and J 4 bases, leaving 7 bases between the germline ends. Looked up from germline, CDR1 is SGHTA and CDR2 is FQGNSA. CDR3 length equals 12 residues. The CDR3 DNA reads TGTGCCAGCAGCTTCTCCGGGTACGAGCAGTACTTC. Translated: CASSFSGYEQYF.

The chain has TRBV2 and TRBJ2-3, with 16 bases that match TRBD2. Germline lookup yields CDR1 SNHLY and CDR2 FYNNEI. With 5 bases clipped from V and 0 bases from J, the junction kept 14 bases outside the gene matches. This CDR3 is 21 amino acids long. The CDR3 loop reads CASSFHAGTSGGALSTDTQYF. DNA of the CDR3: TGTGCCAGCAGTTTCCACGCCGGGACTAGCGGGGGGGCTTTAAGCACAGATACGCAGTATTTT.

This rearrangement joins TRBV11-2 to TRBJ2-6, with 7 positions matching TRBD2. There are 19 residues in the CDR3. Germline CDR1 SGHAT, CDR2 FQNNGV. Unmatched junction bases numbered 12, after V lost 4 bases and J lost 0 bases. CDR3 nucleotide sequence: TGTGCCAGCAGCTCCCGGGGATCGGGGGGTGACTCTGGGGCCAACGTCCTGACTTTC. Its translation: CASSSRGSGGDSGANVLTF.

This sequence joins TRBV27 and TRBJ2-1; D possibly corresponds to TRBD2 (6 bases). Germline V gene sequence: CDR1 MNHEY, CDR2 SMNVEV (reference sequence). The germline V and J ends were trimmed by 3 bases and 2 bases, with 14 bases remaining between them. The CDR3 consists of 16 residues. Written as DNA, the CDR3 is TGTGCCAGCAGTTTTGCCGCCGGCGGGACCTACAATGAGCAGTTCTTC. It yields the protein CASSFAAGGTYNEQFF.

The CDR3 spells CAWRLDRVYNEQFF. The DNA for the CDR3 is TGTGCCTGGAGATTGGACAGGGTATACAATGAGCAGTTCTTC. The V gene is TRBV30, the J gene TRBJ2-1; 8 bases agree with TRBD1. The length of the CDR3 is 14 residues. The ends lost 3 bases at V and 4 bases at J; junction bases unmatched: 5. Per germline, CDR1 GTSNPN and CDR2 SVGIG (reference sequence).

Concerning this clone itself: At one of its ends the junction is not consistent with the germline gene, which may arise from a read error. The CDR3 protein is CASSLDLAGERETQYF. In nucleotides, the CDR3 is TGTGCTAGCAGCTTAGACCTAGCGGGAGAGAGAGAGACCCAGTACTTC. The V call is TRBV7-7, the J call TRBJ2-5; TRBD2 aligns across 10 bases. This CDR3 has 16 residues. Germline CDR1 is SSHAT and CDR2 is FNYEAQ (reference sequence).

The chain employs TRBV15 and TRBJ1-2; D is ambiguous. From germline, CDR1 is LNHNV and CDR2 YYDKDF (reference sequence). The CDR3 has 15 residues. V was clipped by 1 base and J by 0 bases, with 9 bases between them. Here the CDR3 DNA reads TGTGCCACCAGCAGAGGGCGGGAAACTAACTATGGCTACACCTTC. Protein: CATSRGRETNYGYTF.

V is TRBV15 and J is TRBJ2-7; the D gene is possibly TRBD1 (6 bases). Germline V gene data show CDR1 as LNHNV and CDR2 as YYDKDF (reference sequence). V was cut by 5 bases and J by 0 bases, with 14 bases left in between. The CDR3 extends over 15 amino acids. This CDR3 is CATSLGGQSSYEQYF. The CDR3 DNA reads TGTGCCACCAGCTTAGGGGGACAAAGCTCCTACGAGCAGTACTTC.

V gene TRBV5-1 combines with J gene TRBJ1-4; D unclear. V shed 2 bases and J shed 6 bases, with 14 bases lying between them. The CDR3 covers 15 residues. Germline values: CDR1 SGHRS, CDR2 YFSETQ. CDR3 DNA sequence: TGCGCCAGCAGCTTTGATGGCAGGATGGATGAAAAACTGTTTTTT. Amino acid sequence: CASSFDGRMDEKLFF.

About this clone: Other DNA sequences from this sample encode an identical CDR3 as well. The chain links TRBV27 to TRBJ2-7, with 7 bases fitting TRBD1. The CDR3 loop spans 13 amino acids. CDR1 MNHEY and CDR2 SMNVEV come from the germline V gene (reference sequence). The ends lost 4 bases at V and 2 bases at J; junction bases unmatched: 2. In DNA, the CDR3 is TGTGCCAGCAGTTATGGGACAGCCTACGAGCAGTACTTC. Translated: CASSYGTAYEQYF.

A single count supports this clone. The chain couples TRBV24-1 to TRBJ1-5; D is uncertain. This CDR3 is 15 amino acids long. The V end lost 2 bases, the J end lost 3 bases, and 10 bases lay between the germline ends. The germline CDR1 and CDR2 sequences are KGHDR and SFDVKD. CDR3 sequence: CATSDSRYYNQPQHF. In nucleotides, the CDR3 is TGTGCCACCAGTGATTCTAGATATTACAATCAGCCCCAGCATTTT.

This clone was counted once. This chain connects TRBV12-3 or TRBV12-4 to TRBJ1-4; D unclear. Between the trimmed V and J ends, which lost 1 base and 6 bases, there was a span of 3 bases. The CDR3 consists of 12 residues. CDR3 in DNA: TGTGCCAGCAGTTTAGGAGATGAAAAACTGTTTTTT. This translates into CASSLGDEKLFF.

The chain couples TRBV19 to TRBJ2-3, with D perhaps matching TRBD2 (5 bases). The CDR3 has 13 residues. V was pared by 7 bases and J by 0 bases, with 8 bases between. Germline V gene lookup returns CDR1 LNHDA and CDR2 SQIVND (reference sequence). CDR3 amino acids: CASTKRSTDTQYF. In DNA, the CDR3 is TGTGCCAGTACAAAGCGGAGCACAGATACGCAGTATTTT.

V usage is TRBV7-2 and J usage is TRBJ2-3; 9 positions match TRBD2. Germline CDR1 is SGHTA and CDR2 is FQGNSA. V lost 5 bases and J lost 4; bases outside the gene matches: 10. The length of the CDR3 is 16 residues. The CDR3 DNA reads TGTGCCAGCAGCCCCGTGGGCGGGAGGGCCGCAGATACGCAGTATTTT. It is translated as CASSPVGGRAADTQYF.

The chain combines TRBV16 with TRBJ2-7; the D is unclear. The CDR3 consists of 14 residues. V lost 0 bases and J 10 bases, leaving 16 bases between the germline ends. From germline, CDR1 is KGHSY and CDR2 FQNENV. CDR3 region: CASSQSWADREQYF. The CDR3 DNA reads TGTGCCAGCAGCCAATCGTGGGCAGATCGAGAACAGTACTTC.

The chain carries TRBV6-1 and TRBJ1-2; D is possibly TRBD1 (5 bases). Deletions cut 2 bases from V and 8 bases from J, with 12 bases between. Germline V CDR1 and CDR2: MNHNS, SASEGT. This CDR3 is built from 13 residues. CDR3 region: CASSEQGLRGYTF. In nucleotides, the CDR3 is TGTGCCAGCAGTGAACAGGGTTTGCGGGGCTACACCTTC.

V gene TRBV11-2 combines with J gene TRBJ1-2; TRBD1 is a possible D gene (5 bases). This CDR3 region has 13 residues. From germline, CDR1 is SGHAT and CDR2 FQNNGV. V lost 1 base to trimming and J lost 7 bases, with 10 bases between them. The CDR3 here is CASSLVRAGGYTF. The CDR3, as DNA: TGTGCCAGCAGCTTAGTCAGGGCTGGTGGCTACACCTTC. Combining the CDR3 with reference TRBV11-2 and TRBJ1-2 gives the whole variable domain EAGVAQSPRYKIIEKRQSVAFWCNPISGHATLYWYQQILGQGPKLLIQFQNNGVVDDSQLPKDRFSAERLKGVDSTLKIQPAKLEDSAVYLCASSLVRAGGYTFGSGTRLTVV.

The chain couples TRBV5-1 to TRBJ2-3; D remains unclear. The V and J ends lost 2 bases and 1 base respectively, with 14 bases between them. Per the germline V gene, CDR1 is SGHRS and CDR2 is YFSETQ. CDR3 length: 16 amino acids. CDR3 in DNA: TGCGCCAGCAGCTTAGGAGTTACTCGGGGCACAGATACGCAGTATTTT. This gives the protein CASSLGVTRGTDTQYF.

The genes are TRBV11-1 and TRBJ2-1, with 7 bases that match TRBD1. The CDR3 runs 14 residues. Trimming cost V 5 bases and J 5 bases; bases outside gene matches: 6. The V gene's germline CDR1 is SGHAT and CDR2 FQDESV (reference sequence). CDR3 amino acids: CASSRGGSNNEQFF. The CDR3 DNA sequence: TGTGCCAGCAGCCGAGGGGGCAGTAACAATGAGCAGTTCTTC.

The chain recombines TRBV28 with TRBJ1-2, with D maybe TRBD1 (5 bases). This CDR3 spans 14 amino acids. CDR1 and CDR2 (germline): MDHEN, SYDVKM. V lost 4 bases to trimming and J lost 7 bases, with 16 bases between them. The CDR3 nucleotides are TGTGCCAGCAGTTCCCAGAGAGTTGGGGCTGGCTACACCTTC. Its translation: CASSSQRVGAGYTF.

V gene TRBV19 combines with J gene TRBJ2-3, with TRBD2 identical over 12 bases. The CDR3 runs to 19 residues. The V and J ends lost 5 bases and 11 bases, in that order; junction bases with no gene match: 23. The germline V gene has CDR1 LNHDA and CDR2 SQIVND (reference sequence). In DNA form, the CDR3 reads TGTGCCAGTAGTGTACAGGGGTCATCTAGCGGGAGGGTTGGGGGAATGCAGTATTTT. This codes for CASSVQGSSSGRVGGMQYF.

This clone was found a few times. The gene calls are TRBV7-8 and TRBJ2-6, with 8 positions matching TRBD1. Trimming took 5 bases from V and 4 from J; bases not matched to a gene: 28. CDR3 size: 23 residues. Per germline, CDR1 SGHVS and CDR2 FQNEAQ. The CDR3 region has the DNA TGTGCCAGCAGCCCAATTAAGAAGGTCGGGTCCGACAGGGGTCTTTCGGGGGCCAACGTCCTGACTTTC. Amino acid sequence: CASSPIKKVGSDRGLSGANVLTF.